This is a list of T cell receptor beta chains from one sample in a study of graft-versus-host responses after intestinal transplantation. This table comes from immunoSEQ multiplex PCR, and its TCRdb copy is limited to in-frame clones, with some not included. This sample has about 94,000 clones, with roughly 91% found just once. These receptors' targets are unknown. The specimen was unstimulated CD8+ T cells sorted from spleen or lymph node cells, collected before intestinal transplant. The receptors here all came from a human donor who received an intestinal transplant. CDR3s include the opening cysteine and the closing phenylalanine or tryptophan. Each record gives: J gene, D gene, V gene, clone size, CDR3 DNA, CDR3 protein. A D gene is named only where the DNA matches it firmly. For some rows the clone size is stated as once, few or many, or as a class when expanded; others skip it.

j_call: TRBJ1-2; d_call: NA; v_call: TRBV6-5; clone_size: NA; cdr3_nt: TGTGCCAGCAGTTACTCGGGCCATGGCTACACCTTC; cdr3_aa: CASSYSGHGYTF
j_call: TRBJ1-4; d_call: TRBD1; v_call: TRBV7-9; clone_size: NA; cdr3_nt: TGTGCCAGCAGCGTGGACAGGGCTGCAACTAATGAAAAACTGTTTTTT; cdr3_aa: CASSVDRAATNEKLFF
j_call: TRBJ1-1; d_call: NA; v_call: TRBV27; clone_size: NA; cdr3_nt: TGTGCCAGCAGTTTAGTACAGGGTAAAACTGAAGCTTTCTTT; cdr3_aa: CASSLVQGKTEAFF
j_call: TRBJ1-5; d_call: TRBD1; v_call: TRBV15; clone_size: NA; cdr3_nt: TGTGCCACCAGCGCGACAGGGAATCAGCCCCAGCATTTT; cdr3_aa: CATSATGNQPQHF
j_call: TRBJ2-1; d_call: NA; v_call: TRBV5-4; clone_size: once; cdr3_nt: TGTGCCAGCAGAGAGGACAGCTCCTACAATGAGCAGTTCTTC; cdr3_aa: CASREDSSYNEQFF
j_call: TRBJ1-4; d_call: NA; v_call: TRBV30; clone_size: NA; cdr3_nt: TGTGCCTGGAGTGGGGGGGACGTCTATTTCAATGAAAAACTGTTTTTT; cdr3_aa: CAWSGGDVYFNEKLFF
j_call: TRBJ2-5; d_call: NA; v_call: TRBV27; clone_size: NA; cdr3_nt: TGTGCCAGCAGTTTACTAACGGGAGTCCGGGAGACCCAGTACTTC; cdr3_aa: CASSLLTGVRETQYF
j_call: TRBJ2-7; d_call: TRBD1; v_call: TRBV29-1; clone_size: NA; cdr3_nt: TGCAGCGTCGGGGACAGCTCCTACGAGCAGTACTTC; cdr3_aa: CSVGDSSYEQYF
j_call: TRBJ2-1; d_call: TRBD2; v_call: TRBV7-9; clone_size: NA; cdr3_nt: TGTGCCAGCAGCTTACAAGCGGGAGGGCCACCCAATGAGCAGTTCTTC; cdr3_aa: CASSLQAGGPPNEQFF
j_call: TRBJ2-6; d_call: NA; v_call: TRBV27; clone_size: NA; cdr3_nt: TGTGCCAGCAGTCCGTTTGGGGCCAACGTCCTGACTTTC; cdr3_aa: CASSPFGANVLTF
j_call: TRBJ2-2; d_call: TRBD2; v_call: TRBV4-1; clone_size: NA; cdr3_nt: TGCGCCAGCAGTCTGCTAGCGGCCGAGAACACCGGGGAGCTGTTTTTT; cdr3_aa: CASSLLAAENTGELFF
j_call: TRBJ2-7; d_call: NA; v_call: TRBV29-1; clone_size: NA; cdr3_nt: TGCAGCGTCCGAGGATCAGAGAGCTACGAGCAGTACTTC; cdr3_aa: CSVRGSESYEQYF
j_call: TRBJ1-2; d_call: TRBD1; v_call: TRBV5-1; clone_size: NA; cdr3_nt: TGCGCCAGCAGCGACAGGGCAAACTATGGCTACACCTTC; cdr3_aa: CASSDRANYGYTF
j_call: TRBJ2-7; d_call: TRBD2; v_call: TRBV25-1; clone_size: NA; cdr3_nt: TGTGCCAGCAGTGGGGCCGCTGGGCGGGAGGGCTACGAGCAGTACTTC; cdr3_aa: CASSGAAGREGYEQYF
j_call: TRBJ2-3; d_call: NA; v_call: TRBV18; clone_size: NA; cdr3_nt: TGTGCCAGCCCACGAACCGGGTCTAGCACAGATACGCAGTATTTT; cdr3_aa: CASPRTGSSTDTQYF
j_call: TRBJ2-7; d_call: NA; v_call: TRBV14; clone_size: NA; cdr3_nt: TGTGCCAGCAGCCAACCCAACCAGGGGATCGAGCAGTACTTC; cdr3_aa: CASSQPNQGIEQYF
j_call: TRBJ2-2; d_call: NA; v_call: TRBV7-3; clone_size: NA; cdr3_nt: TGTGCCAGCAGGGACAGCCCGAACACCGGGGAGCTGTTTTTT; cdr3_aa: CASRDSPNTGELFF
j_call: TRBJ2-1; d_call: TRBD2; v_call: TRBV29-1; clone_size: NA; cdr3_nt: TGCAGCGTCCCGGGACTAGCGAGTGAGCAGTTCTTC; cdr3_aa: CSVPGLASEQFF
j_call: TRBJ2-5; d_call: NA; v_call: TRBV6-5; clone_size: NA; cdr3_nt: TGTGCCAGCAGTACCTATACCATCCAAGAGACCCAGTACTTC; cdr3_aa: CASSTYTIQETQYF
j_call: TRBJ2-1; d_call: TRBD2; v_call: TRBV6-1; clone_size: NA; cdr3_nt: TGTGCCAGCAGTGAAAGCCTAGCGGGGGCCTACAATGAGCAGTTCTTC; cdr3_aa: CASSESLAGAYNEQFF
j_call: TRBJ2-2; d_call: TRBD2; v_call: TRBV28; clone_size: NA; cdr3_nt: TGTGCCAGCAGTGCGACTAGCGGTGGCGGGGAGCTGTTTTTT; cdr3_aa: CASSATSGGGELFF
j_call: TRBJ2-4; d_call: TRBD2; v_call: TRBV7-9; clone_size: few; cdr3_nt: TGTGCCAGCAGCTTACTAGCGGAAGCCAAAAACATTCAGTACTTC; cdr3_aa: CASSLLAEAKNIQYF
j_call: TRBJ2-1; d_call: NA; v_call: TRBV29-1; clone_size: NA; cdr3_nt: TGCAGCGTTGAAGATCCAGGGGACACTGAGCAGTTCTTC; cdr3_aa: CSVEDPGDTEQFF
j_call: TRBJ2-2; d_call: TRBD1; v_call: TRBV9; clone_size: NA; cdr3_nt: TGTGCCAGCAGCGCTCCGACAGGGTTAGGCGACACCGGGGAGCTGTTTTTT; cdr3_aa: CASSAPTGLGDTGELFF
j_call: TRBJ2-1; d_call: NA; v_call: TRBV6-1; clone_size: NA; cdr3_nt: TGTGCCAGCAGGGAGGCGGGGACCAGATACAATGAGCAGTTCTTC; cdr3_aa: CASREAGTRYNEQFF
j_call: TRBJ2-1; d_call: NA; v_call: TRBV2; clone_size: NA; cdr3_nt: TGTGCCAGCAGTGATGGAGGGGGCCCCTACAATGAGCAGTTCTTC; cdr3_aa: CASSDGGGPYNEQFF
j_call: TRBJ2-7; d_call: NA; v_call: TRBV9; clone_size: NA; cdr3_nt: TGTGCCAGCAGCGTTACCGGGACATCCTTCTACGAGCAGTACTTC; cdr3_aa: CASSVTGTSFYEQYF
j_call: TRBJ2-1; d_call: TRBD2; v_call: TRBV7-9; clone_size: NA; cdr3_nt: TGTGCTCTCCAGGCGGGAGGGCGAAATGAGCAGTTCTTC; cdr3_aa: CALQAGGRNEQFF
j_call: TRBJ1-1; d_call: TRBD1; v_call: TRBV5-6; clone_size: once; cdr3_nt: TGTGCCAGCAGCCCAACAGGGGTATCGACTGAAGCTTTCTTT; cdr3_aa: CASSPTGVSTEAFF
j_call: TRBJ2-7; d_call: NA; v_call: TRBV27; clone_size: NA; cdr3_nt: TGTGCCAGCAGCCCGCGGAGCGGATCCTACGAGCAGTACTTC; cdr3_aa: CASSPRSGSYEQYF
j_call: TRBJ1-2; d_call: TRBD1; v_call: TRBV30; clone_size: NA; cdr3_nt: TGTGCCTGGAGGGGACAGGAGCTCTATGGCTACACCTTC; cdr3_aa: CAWRGQELYGYTF
j_call: TRBJ2-1; d_call: TRBD1; v_call: TRBV5-1; clone_size: NA; cdr3_nt: TGCGCCAGCAGCCCTGAACCGGGACAGATAAACAATGAGCAGTTCTTC; cdr3_aa: CASSPEPGQINNEQFF
j_call: TRBJ2-1; d_call: TRBD2; v_call: TRBV5-4; clone_size: NA; cdr3_nt: TGTGCCAGCAGCTTGGGTAGCGGGAGCTCCTACAATGAGCAGTTCTTC; cdr3_aa: CASSLGSGSSYNEQFF
j_call: TRBJ1-5; d_call: NA; v_call: TRBV7-9; clone_size: NA; cdr3_nt: TGTGCCAGCAGCCCGGGTAATCAGCCCCAGCATTTT; cdr3_aa: CASSPGNQPQHF
j_call: TRBJ1-2; d_call: TRBD1; v_call: TRBV28; clone_size: NA; cdr3_nt: TGTGCCAGCAGCTTCCTCCAGGACAGGGGGATAGAGGGCTACACCTTC; cdr3_aa: CASSFLQDRGIEGYTF
j_call: TRBJ2-7; d_call: NA; v_call: TRBV15; clone_size: NA; cdr3_nt: TGTGCCACCAGCAGAGATCCCACTGCGGCCTCCTACGAGCAGTACTTC; cdr3_aa: CATSRDPTAASYEQYF
j_call: TRBJ2-5; d_call: NA; v_call: TRBV6-1; clone_size: NA; cdr3_nt: TGTGCCAGCAGTGAGTACAGACAAGAGACCCAGTACTTC; cdr3_aa: CASSEYRQETQYF
j_call: TRBJ1-1; d_call: NA; v_call: TRBV7-8; clone_size: NA; cdr3_nt: TGTGCCAGCAGCTTAGTGGGGGGGCTCTGGGCTTTCTTT; cdr3_aa: CASSLVGGLWAFF
j_call: TRBJ2-7; d_call: TRBD2; v_call: TRBV7-9; clone_size: NA; cdr3_nt: TGTGCCAGCAGCCCCGGGGGGTCCTACGAGCAGTACTTC; cdr3_aa: CASSPGGSYEQYF
j_call: TRBJ1-1; d_call: NA; v_call: TRBV6-5; clone_size: NA; cdr3_nt: TGTGCCAGCAGTTACTCGAAAAGGGGAACTGAAGCTTTCTTT; cdr3_aa: CASSYSKRGTEAFF
j_call: TRBJ2-3; d_call: TRBD2; v_call: TRBV6-8; clone_size: NA; cdr3_nt: TGTGCCAGCTATGCGGGGAGGGCAGATACGCAGTATTTT; cdr3_aa: CASYAGRADTQYF
j_call: TRBJ2-7; d_call: NA; v_call: TRBV5-4; clone_size: NA; cdr3_nt: TGTGCCAGCAGCTTGGATGTAGACTCGGGCTACGAGCAGTACTTC; cdr3_aa: CASSLDVDSGYEQYF
j_call: TRBJ1-1; d_call: TRBD1; v_call: TRBV2; clone_size: NA; cdr3_nt: TGTGCCAGCATTTTCGGGACAGCAATTATGAACACTGAAGCTTTCTTT; cdr3_aa: CASIFGTAIMNTEAFF